This T cell receptor beta chain is from a study of cytomegalovirus exposure and HLA in healthy donors. About the study: Samples from HLA-typed donors yielded around 85 million unique TCRs in an early data release. Assignment to the Caucasian-associated ancestry cluster applied to around four fifths of the approximately 390 genotyped donors.

Overall study findings and caveats: The authors judged a highly shared variant cluster likely a sequencing artifact.

In the PCR, 60 Vbeta and 13 Jbeta primers were used. Assay used: immunoSEQ multiplex PCR; TCRdb lists only in-frame clones, some missing. The data contain 150,000 to 200,000 clones, about four fifths of them singletons. The CDR3 contains 15 residues. V shed 1 base and J 2 bases; nucleotides not matched to a gene: 6. The germline V gene encodes CDR1 GTSNPN and CDR2 SVGIG (reference sequence). Regarding this clone: Antigen: not known.

The rearrangement joins TRBV30 to TRBJ2-7; 9 bases fit TRBD2. Sequenced sample: PBMCs. This TCR derives from a woman aged 30 to 39 in good health and CMV-seropositive. In DNA form, the CDR3 reads TGTGCCTGGAGTGAAACTAGCGGGTCCCCCTACGAGCAGTACTTC. This codes for CAWSETSGSPYEQYF.